This TCR beta chain was identified in a study of T cell responses to AZD1222 COVID-19 vaccine. Notes on the study in general: Seropositivity was recorded at baseline in only six AZD1222 recipients. With two AZD1222 doses given, Spike-specific TCR breadth and depth both rose.

Trimming cost V 5 bases and J 5 bases, with 14 bases left between them. CDR3 size: 14 residues. Per germline, CDR1 SGHTA and CDR2 FQGNSA. The repertoire was sequenced with immunoSEQ multiplex PCR; TCRdb's copy has only in-frame clones and lacks some. The sample has 120,000 or so clones; 85% to 90% are singletons. In regard to this clone: The antigen is undetermined.

The chain combines TRBV7-2 with TRBJ2-3; D ambiguous. This clonotype originated in an adult in good health. The starting material was peripheral blood, obtained on day 0 of AZD1222 vaccination. This CDR3 is CASSPPHSGDTQYF. In DNA form, the CDR3 reads TGTGCCAGCAGCCCCCCCCATAGTGGAGATACGCAGTATTTT.